A selection of T cell receptor beta chains follows, all from one sample in a study of blood T cell repertoires in COVID-19. The method was immunoSEQ multiplex PCR; TCRdb's version includes in-frame clones alone and lacks a portion of them. The table lists about 310,000 clones, roughly 89% of them singletons. The material sequenced was PBMCs or T cells enriched from blood (not recorded which). These receptor sequences come from a man between 60 and 70 years old who had recovered from COVID-19. Both conserved end residues are part of each CDR3. D genes are given only for firm matches. Size tells how often a clone was seen (once, few, many) or the class of an expanded clone, and some rows leave it out.

v_gene: TRBV9
j_gene: TRBJ2-7
abundance: .
d_gene: TRBD1
CDR3aa: CASSVRPQGGEQYF
CDR3nt: TGTGCCAGCAGCGTAAGACCACAGGGGGGCGAGCAGTACTTC

v_gene: TRBV7-9
j_gene: TRBJ2-1
abundance: .
d_gene: TRBD2
CDR3aa: CASSHDLAGGRRNEQFF
CDR3nt: TGTGCCAGCAGCCACGATTTAGCGGGAGGGAGGAGGAATGAGCAGTTCTTC

v_gene: TRBV5-1
j_gene: TRBJ2-7
abundance: .
d_gene: .
CDR3aa: CASSGPVVGYEQYF
CDR3nt: TGCGCCAGCAGCGGGCCCGTGGTGGGCTACGAGCAGTACTTC

v_gene: TRBV7-9
j_gene: TRBJ2-3
abundance: .
d_gene: .
CDR3aa: CASSLAPNSGADTQYF
CDR3nt: TGTGCCAGCAGCTTAGCGCCAAACTCAGGGGCAGATACGCAGTATTTT

v_gene: TRBV5-1
j_gene: TRBJ2-7
abundance: .
d_gene: TRBD1
CDR3aa: CASSLAQGASYEQYF
CDR3nt: TGCGCCAGCAGCTTGGCGCAGGGGGCTTCTTACGAGCAGTACTTC

v_gene: TRBV7-8
j_gene: TRBJ2-1
abundance: .
d_gene: .
CDR3aa: CASSLPGRGNEQFF
CDR3nt: TGTGCCAGCAGCTTACCTGGCAGGGGAAATGAGCAGTTCTTC

v_gene: TRBV28
j_gene: TRBJ2-1
abundance: once
d_gene: TRBD2
CDR3aa: CASSLGGGYRYNEQFF
CDR3nt: TGTGCCAGCAGTCTCGGGGGGGGGTACCGCTACAATGAGCAGTTCTTC

v_gene: TRBV6-5
j_gene: TRBJ1-5
abundance: .
d_gene: TRBD1
CDR3aa: CASTPLGQGAQPQHF
CDR3nt: TGTGCCAGCACCCCTCTGGGACAGGGGGCACAGCCCCAGCATTTT

v_gene: TRBV27
j_gene: TRBJ2-1
abundance: .
d_gene: .
CDR3aa: CASSAQGLVYNEQFF
CDR3nt: TGTGCCAGCAGTGCACAGGGATTAGTCTACAATGAGCAGTTCTTC

v_gene: TRBV5-1
j_gene: TRBJ2-6
abundance: .
d_gene: .
CDR3aa: CASSSGGSGANVLTF
CDR3nt: TGCGCCAGCAGCTCTGGCGGCTCTGGGGCCAACGTCCTGACTTTC

v_gene: TRBV10-3
j_gene: TRBJ2-1
abundance: .
d_gene: .
CDR3aa: CAISVSVNEQFF
CDR3nt: TGTGCCATCAGTGTCTCAGTCAATGAGCAGTTCTTC

v_gene: TRBV27
j_gene: TRBJ2-1
abundance: .
d_gene: TRBD2
CDR3aa: CASSLLSGSYNEQFF
CDR3nt: TGTGCCAGCAGTTTACTAAGCGGGAGTTACAATGAGCAGTTCTTC

v_gene: TRBV27
j_gene: TRBJ2-5
abundance: few
d_gene: TRBD2
CDR3aa: CASHPGTSTYQETQYF
CDR3nt: TGTGCCAGTCATCCCGGGACTAGTACCTACCAAGAGACCCAGTACTTC

v_gene: TRBV9
j_gene: TRBJ2-2
abundance: .
d_gene: .
CDR3aa: CASSVGTGLYNTGELFF
CDR3nt: TGTGCCAGCAGCGTGGGAACGGGACTCTATAACACCGGGGAGCTGTTTTTT

v_gene: TRBV19
j_gene: TRBJ1-2
abundance: .
d_gene: .
CDR3aa: CASSNAERVGYTF
CDR3nt: TGTGCCAGTAGTAATGCTGAGAGGGTTGGCTACACCTTC

v_gene: TRBV9
j_gene: TRBJ2-2
abundance: .
d_gene: .
CDR3aa: CASSVFGRGTGELFF
CDR3nt: TGTGCCAGCAGCGTCTTCGGGAGAGGCACCGGGGAGCTGTTTTTT

v_gene: TRBV3-1/TRBV3-2
j_gene: TRBJ2-7
abundance: .
d_gene: TRBD1
CDR3aa: CASSHLGQGSDEQYF
CDR3nt: TGTGCCAGCAGCCACTTGGGACAGGGCTCTGACGAGCAGTACTTC

v_gene: TRBV4-3
j_gene: TRBJ1-4
abundance: once
d_gene: .
CDR3aa: CASSQERTDLNEKLFF
CDR3nt: TGCGCCAGCAGCCAAGAACGGACAGATTTAAATGAAAAACTGTTTTTT

v_gene: TRBV19
j_gene: TRBJ2-5
abundance: .
d_gene: TRBD1
CDR3aa: CASSIRDRQETQYF
CDR3nt: TGTGCCAGTAGTATCAGGGACAGACAAGAGACCCAGTACTTC

v_gene: TRBV7-2
j_gene: TRBJ2-7
abundance: .
d_gene: .
CDR3aa: CASSSDLGGEQYF
CDR3nt: TGTGCCAGCAGCTCCGACCTGGGGGGCGAGCAGTACTTC

v_gene: TRBV19
j_gene: TRBJ1-4
abundance: .
d_gene: .
CDR3aa: CASSRPYSNEKLFF
CDR3nt: TGTGCCAGTAGTAGACCCTACAGTAATGAAAAACTGTTTTTT

v_gene: TRBV4-1
j_gene: TRBJ2-3
abundance: .
d_gene: TRBD1
CDR3aa: CASSQVGTGVSPDTQYF
CDR3nt: TGCGCCAGCAGCCAAGTCGGGACAGGGGTTTCTCCAGATACGCAGTATTTT

v_gene: TRBV9
j_gene: TRBJ1-2
abundance: .
d_gene: .
CDR3aa: CASSVGRGVSYGYTF
CDR3nt: TGTGCCAGCAGCGTAGGAAGGGGCGTTAGCTATGGCTACACCTTC

v_gene: TRBV18
j_gene: TRBJ1-1
abundance: once
d_gene: .
CDR3aa: CASSPTGLNTEAFF
CDR3nt: TGTGCCAGCTCACCTACAGGCCTGAACACTGAAGCTTTCTTT

v_gene: TRBV6-1
j_gene: TRBJ1-5
abundance: .
d_gene: .
CDR3aa: CASSESGSNQPQHF
CDR3nt: TGTGCCAGCAGTGAATCCGGGAGCAATCAGCCCCAGCATTTT

v_gene: TRBV28
j_gene: TRBJ1-5
abundance: .
d_gene: TRBD1
CDR3aa: CASTRRGGDNQPQHF
CDR3nt: TGTGCCAGCACCCGGCGAGGGGGCGACAATCAGCCCCAGCATTTT

v_gene: TRBV7-2
j_gene: TRBJ1-5
abundance: .
d_gene: TRBD1
CDR3aa: CASSLETGAHQPQHF
CDR3nt: TGTGCCAGCAGCTTAGAGACAGGGGCGCACCAGCCCCAGCATTTT

v_gene: TRBV5-4
j_gene: TRBJ1-2
abundance: .
d_gene: TRBD1
CDR3aa: CASSYGQGNYGYTF
CDR3nt: TGTGCCAGCAGCTATGGACAGGGTAACTATGGCTACACCTTC

v_gene: TRBV19
j_gene: TRBJ2-7
abundance: .
d_gene: .
CDR3aa: CASSIFLSNEQYF
CDR3nt: TGTGCCAGTAGTATTTTTCTATCCAACGAGCAGTACTTC

v_gene: TRBV28
j_gene: TRBJ2-7
abundance: .
d_gene: .
CDR3aa: CASSLGGSSYEQYF
CDR3nt: TGTGCCAGCAGTTTAGGAGGGAGCTCCTACGAGCAGTACTTC

v_gene: TRBV18
j_gene: TRBJ1-6
abundance: .
d_gene: TRBD1
CDR3aa: CASSPPTGRNSPLHF
CDR3nt: TGTGCCAGCTCACCGCCGACAGGGAGAAATTCACCCCTCCACTTT

v_gene: TRBV19
j_gene: TRBJ1-6
abundance: .
d_gene: TRBD1
CDR3aa: CASSPGPGQRNSPLHF
CDR3nt: TGTGCCAGTAGTCCGGGGCCGGGACAGAGAAATTCACCCCTCCACTTT

v_gene: TRBV5-1
j_gene: TRBJ2-3
abundance: .
d_gene: .
CDR3aa: CASSPTVGTDTQYF
CDR3nt: TGCGCCAGCAGCCCAACAGTGGGTACAGATACGCAGTATTTT

v_gene: TRBV24-1
j_gene: TRBJ2-1
abundance: .
d_gene: .
CDR3aa: CATSARGSSYNEQFF
CDR3nt: TGTGCCACCAGTGCCCGTGGGAGCTCCTACAATGAGCAGTTCTTC

v_gene: TRBV4-1
j_gene: TRBJ1-5
abundance: .
d_gene: .
CDR3aa: CASSQNRDINQPQHF
CDR3nt: TGCGCCAGCAGCCAGAACCGGGACATCAATCAGCCCCAGCATTTT

v_gene: TRBV12-3/TRBV12-4
j_gene: TRBJ1-5
abundance: .
d_gene: .
CDR3aa: CASRPGRTTPQHF
CDR3nt: TGTGCCAGCAGACCTGGACGGACAACGCCCCAGCATTTT

v_gene: TRBV7-3
j_gene: TRBJ2-7
abundance: .
d_gene: .
CDR3aa: CASSLNGGPYEQYF
CDR3nt: TGTGCCAGCAGCTTAAACGGCGGGCCCTACGAGCAGTACTTC

v_gene: TRBV7-2
j_gene: TRBJ1-3
abundance: .
d_gene: .
CDR3aa: CASSFFPRGTGSGNTIYF
CDR3nt: TGTGCCAGCAGCTTTTTCCCCCGCGGGACGGGCTCTGGAAACACCATATATTTT

v_gene: TRBV4-2
j_gene: TRBJ2-2
abundance: once
d_gene: TRBD2
CDR3aa: CASSLSGRAIDAGELFF
CDR3nt: TGTGCCAGCAGCCTTAGCGGGAGGGCCATTGACGCCGGGGAGCTGTTTTTT

v_gene: TRBV3-1/TRBV3-2
j_gene: TRBJ1-2
abundance: .
d_gene: .
CDR3aa: CASSQDREDYGYTF
CDR3nt: TGTGCCAGCAGCCAAGACAGGGAGGACTATGGCTACACCTTC

v_gene: TRBV7-2
j_gene: TRBJ1-5
abundance: .
d_gene: .
CDR3aa: CASSPYATGGSGQPQHF
CDR3nt: TGTGCCAGCAGCCCGTACGCGACAGGTGGATCCGGGCAGCCCCAGCATTTT

v_gene: TRBV27
j_gene: TRBJ1-1
abundance: few
d_gene: .
CDR3aa: CASSLLGADTEAFF
CDR3nt: TGTGCCAGCAGTTTGTTGGGGGCGGACACTGAAGCTTTCTTT

v_gene: TRBV7-3
j_gene: TRBJ1-6
abundance: .
d_gene: .
CDR3aa: CASSFFRRQLLDYNSPLHF
CDR3nt: TGTGCCAGCAGCTTTTTCCGGCGGCAACTCCTAGACTATAATTCACCCCTCCACTTT

v_gene: TRBV11-1
j_gene: TRBJ2-7
abundance: .
d_gene: .
CDR3aa: CASSPGEEQYF
CDR3nt: TGTGCCAGCAGCCCGGGGGAAGAGCAGTACTTC

v_gene: TRBV30
j_gene: TRBJ1-5
abundance: .
d_gene: .
CDR3aa: CAWSRQGYSNQPQHF
CDR3nt: TGTGCCTGGTCCCGCCAGGGTTATAGCAATCAGCCCCAGCATTTT

v_gene: TRBV7-9
j_gene: TRBJ2-1
abundance: .
d_gene: .
CDR3aa: CASSPRAAGEQFF
CDR3nt: TGTGCCAGCAGCCCCCGGGCGGCGGGGGAGCAGTTCTTC

v_gene: TRBV6-5
j_gene: TRBJ1-1
abundance: .
d_gene: .
CDR3aa: CASRGTGNTEAFF
CDR3nt: TGTGCCAGCAGGGGGACTGGGAACACTGAAGCTTTCTTT

v_gene: TRBV12-2
j_gene: TRBJ2-2
abundance: .
d_gene: .
CDR3aa: CASRLVGTSGGNTGELFF
CDR3nt: TGTGCAAGTCGCTTAGTGGGGACTAGCGGGGGGAACACCGGGGAGCTGTTTTTT

v_gene: TRBV18
j_gene: TRBJ2-1
abundance: .
d_gene: TRBD1
CDR3aa: CASSPPIRTGGHEQFF
CDR3nt: TGTGCCAGCTCACCACCGATCAGGACAGGGGGCCATGAGCAGTTCTTC